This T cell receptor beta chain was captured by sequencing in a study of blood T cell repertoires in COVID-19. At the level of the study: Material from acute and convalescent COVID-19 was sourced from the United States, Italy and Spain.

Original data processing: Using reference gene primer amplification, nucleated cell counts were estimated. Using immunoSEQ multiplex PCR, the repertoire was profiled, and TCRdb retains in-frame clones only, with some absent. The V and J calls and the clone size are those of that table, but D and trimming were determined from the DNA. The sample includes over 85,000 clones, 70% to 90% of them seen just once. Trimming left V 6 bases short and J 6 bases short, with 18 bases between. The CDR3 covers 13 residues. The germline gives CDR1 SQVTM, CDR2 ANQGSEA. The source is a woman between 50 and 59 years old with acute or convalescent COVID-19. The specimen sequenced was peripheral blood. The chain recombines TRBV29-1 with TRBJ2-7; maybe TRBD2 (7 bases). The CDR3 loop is CSVDLKGGVEQYF. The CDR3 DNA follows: TGCAGCGTCGATCTCAAGGGGGGGGTCGAGCAGTACTTC.